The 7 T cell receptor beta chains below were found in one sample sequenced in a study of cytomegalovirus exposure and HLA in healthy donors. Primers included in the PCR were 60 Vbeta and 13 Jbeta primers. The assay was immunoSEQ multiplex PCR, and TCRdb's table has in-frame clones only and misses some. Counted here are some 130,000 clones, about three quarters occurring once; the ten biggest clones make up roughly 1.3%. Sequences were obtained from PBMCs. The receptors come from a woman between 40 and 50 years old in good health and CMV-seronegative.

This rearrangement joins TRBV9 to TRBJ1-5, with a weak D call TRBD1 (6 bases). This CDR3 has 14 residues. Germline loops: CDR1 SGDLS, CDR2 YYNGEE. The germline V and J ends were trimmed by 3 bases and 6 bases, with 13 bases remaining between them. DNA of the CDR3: TGTGCCAGCAGCGATTCAGGGGCAGGTCAGCCCCAGCATTTT. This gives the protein CASSDSGAGQPQHF.

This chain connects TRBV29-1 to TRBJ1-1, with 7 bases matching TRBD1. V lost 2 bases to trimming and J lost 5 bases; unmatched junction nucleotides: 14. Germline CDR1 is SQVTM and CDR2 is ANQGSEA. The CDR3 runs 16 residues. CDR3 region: CSVERLQRQGGTEAFF. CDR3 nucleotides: TGCAGCGTTGAACGCCTACAGCGACAGGGCGGTACTGAAGCTTTCTTT.

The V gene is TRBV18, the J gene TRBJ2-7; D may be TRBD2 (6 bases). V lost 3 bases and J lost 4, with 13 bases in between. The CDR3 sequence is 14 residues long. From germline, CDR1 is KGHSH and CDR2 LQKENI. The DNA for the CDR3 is TGTGCCAGCTCACCTCCTGGGACTCCTTACGAGCAGTACTTC. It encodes CASSPPGTPYEQYF.

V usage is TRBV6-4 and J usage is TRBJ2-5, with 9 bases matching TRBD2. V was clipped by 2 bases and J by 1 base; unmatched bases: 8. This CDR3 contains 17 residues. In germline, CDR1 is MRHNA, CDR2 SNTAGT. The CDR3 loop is CASSDEEVAGAQETQYF. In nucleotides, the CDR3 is TGTGCCAGCAGTGACGAGGAGGTAGCGGGGGCCCAAGAGACCCAGTACTTC.

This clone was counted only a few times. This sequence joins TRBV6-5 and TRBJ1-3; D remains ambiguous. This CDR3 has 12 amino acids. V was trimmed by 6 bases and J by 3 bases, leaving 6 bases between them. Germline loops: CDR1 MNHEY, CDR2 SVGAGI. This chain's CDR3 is CASRALGNTIYF. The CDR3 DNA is TGTGCCAGCAGGGCCCTTGGAAACACCATATATTTT.

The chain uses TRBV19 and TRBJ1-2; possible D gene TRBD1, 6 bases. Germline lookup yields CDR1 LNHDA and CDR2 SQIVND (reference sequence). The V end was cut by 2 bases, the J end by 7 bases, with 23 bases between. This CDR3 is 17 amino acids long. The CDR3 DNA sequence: TGTGCCAGTAGTATAACCCCCGGAACTAAGGGGGATCGTGGCTACACCTTC. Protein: CASSITPGTKGDRGYTF.

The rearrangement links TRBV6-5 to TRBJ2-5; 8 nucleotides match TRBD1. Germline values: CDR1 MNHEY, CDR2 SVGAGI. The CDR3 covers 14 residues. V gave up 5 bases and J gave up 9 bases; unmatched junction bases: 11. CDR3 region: CASSPDRARGAQYF. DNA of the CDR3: TGTGCCAGCAGTCCGGACAGGGCGCGTGGGGCCCAGTACTTC.